The source of this T cell receptor beta chain is a study of shared clonotypes between healthy human individuals. Germline lookup yields CDR1 SGHAT and CDR2 FQNNGV. After removal of 5 bases from V and 4 bases from J, the junction contained 13 bases not matched to a gene. The CDR3 consists of 19 residues. As to this clone: Its antigen is not identified.

Study conclusions and caveats: Donor clonotype sharing was expected to depend on sequencing depth.

Produced via immunoSEQ multiplex PCR; TCRdb's table is partial and in-frame only. The sample lists a few hundred thousand clones, 74% occurring once. This TCR derives from a man aged 25 to 40 in good health. The rearrangement joins TRBV11-2 to TRBJ2-1; TRBD2 matches at 14 bases. Sequenced material: memory CD4+ T cells sorted from blood. Subset defined: CD45RA-negative fraction. The DNA for the CDR3 is TGTGCCAGCAGCCCGCAAAGCGGACTAGCGGGAGGTGGGTACAATGAGCAGTTCTTC. This gives the protein CASSPQSGLAGGGYNEQFF. The full variable domain, completed using reference TRBV11-2 and TRBJ2-1, is EAGVAQSPRYKIIEKRQSVAFWCNPISGHATLYWYQQILGQGPKLLIQFQNNGVVDDSQLPKDRFSAERLKGVDSTLKIQPAKLEDSAVYLCASSPQSGLAGGGYNEQFFGPGTRLTVL.